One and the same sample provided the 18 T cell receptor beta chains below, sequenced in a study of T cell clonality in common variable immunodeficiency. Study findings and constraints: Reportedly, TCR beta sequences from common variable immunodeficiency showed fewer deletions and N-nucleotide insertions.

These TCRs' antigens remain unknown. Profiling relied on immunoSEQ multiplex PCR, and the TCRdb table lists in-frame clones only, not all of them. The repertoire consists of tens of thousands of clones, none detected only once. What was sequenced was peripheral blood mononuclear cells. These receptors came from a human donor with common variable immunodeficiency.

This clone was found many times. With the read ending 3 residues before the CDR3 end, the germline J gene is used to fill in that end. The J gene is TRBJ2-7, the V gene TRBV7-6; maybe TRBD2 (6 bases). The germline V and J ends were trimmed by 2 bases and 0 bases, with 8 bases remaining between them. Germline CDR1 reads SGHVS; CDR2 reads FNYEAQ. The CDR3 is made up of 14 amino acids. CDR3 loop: CASSLLGGSYEQYF. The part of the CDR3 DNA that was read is TGTGCCAGCAGCTTATTGGGGGGCTCCTACGAG.

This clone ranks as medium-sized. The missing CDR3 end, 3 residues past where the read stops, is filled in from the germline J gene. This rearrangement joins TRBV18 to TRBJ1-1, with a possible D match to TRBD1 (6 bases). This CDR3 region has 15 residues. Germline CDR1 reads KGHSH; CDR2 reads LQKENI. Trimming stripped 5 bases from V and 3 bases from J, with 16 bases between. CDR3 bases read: TGTGCCAGCTCATTTACAGGGAAGGGGGACACTGAA. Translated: CASSFTGKGDTE. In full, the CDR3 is CASSFTGKGDTEAFF.

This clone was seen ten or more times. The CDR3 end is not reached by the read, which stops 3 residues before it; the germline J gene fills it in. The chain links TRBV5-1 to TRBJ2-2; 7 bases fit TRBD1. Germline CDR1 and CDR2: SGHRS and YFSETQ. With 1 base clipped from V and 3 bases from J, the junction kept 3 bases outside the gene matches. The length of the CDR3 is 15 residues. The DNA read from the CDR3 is TGCGCCAGCAGCTTGACAGGGGTTGACACCGGGGAG. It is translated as CASSLTGVDTGE. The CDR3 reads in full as CASSLTGVDTGELFF.

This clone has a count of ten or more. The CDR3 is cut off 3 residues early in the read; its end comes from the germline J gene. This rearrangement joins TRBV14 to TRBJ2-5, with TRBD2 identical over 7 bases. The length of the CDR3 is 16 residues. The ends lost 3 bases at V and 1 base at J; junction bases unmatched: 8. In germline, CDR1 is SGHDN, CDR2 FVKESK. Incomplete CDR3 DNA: TGTGCCAGCAGCCAGGCCGCTGGGGGGGTCCAAGAGACC. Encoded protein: CASSQAAGGVQET. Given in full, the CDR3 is CASSQAAGGVQETQYF.

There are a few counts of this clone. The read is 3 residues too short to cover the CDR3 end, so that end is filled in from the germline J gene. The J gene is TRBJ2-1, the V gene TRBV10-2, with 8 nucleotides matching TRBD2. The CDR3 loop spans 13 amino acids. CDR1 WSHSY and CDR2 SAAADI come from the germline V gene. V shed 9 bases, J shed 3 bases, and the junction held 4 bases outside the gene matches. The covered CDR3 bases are TGCGCCAGTAGCGGGGACCACTACAATGAG. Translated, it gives CASSGDHYNE. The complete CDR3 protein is CASSGDHYNEQFF.

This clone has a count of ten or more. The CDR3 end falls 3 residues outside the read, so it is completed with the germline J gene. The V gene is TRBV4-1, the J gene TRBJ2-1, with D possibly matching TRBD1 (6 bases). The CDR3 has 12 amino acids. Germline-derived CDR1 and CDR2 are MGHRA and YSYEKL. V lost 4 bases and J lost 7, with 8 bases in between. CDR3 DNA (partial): TGCGCCAGCAGCCTCCAGGGGAATGAG. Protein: CASSLQGNE. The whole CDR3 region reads CASSLQGNEQFF.

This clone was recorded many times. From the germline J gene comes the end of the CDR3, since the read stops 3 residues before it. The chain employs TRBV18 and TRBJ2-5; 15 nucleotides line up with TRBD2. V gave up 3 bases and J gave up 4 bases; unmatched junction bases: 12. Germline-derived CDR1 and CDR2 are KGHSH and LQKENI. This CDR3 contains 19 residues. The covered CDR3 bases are TGTGCCAGCTCACCCGGACTAGCGGGGGGGCAGAATGTACCAGAGACC. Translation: CASSPGLAGGQNVPET. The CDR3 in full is CASSPGLAGGQNVPETQYF.

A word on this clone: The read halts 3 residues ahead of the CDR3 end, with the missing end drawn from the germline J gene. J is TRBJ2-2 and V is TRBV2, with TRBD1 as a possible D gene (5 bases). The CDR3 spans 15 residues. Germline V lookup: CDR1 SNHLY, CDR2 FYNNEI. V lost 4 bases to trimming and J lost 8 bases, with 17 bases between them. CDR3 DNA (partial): TGTGCCAGCAGTGTAACGGACATTAGTTTGGGGGAG. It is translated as CASSVTDISLGE. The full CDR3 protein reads CASSVTDISLGELFF.

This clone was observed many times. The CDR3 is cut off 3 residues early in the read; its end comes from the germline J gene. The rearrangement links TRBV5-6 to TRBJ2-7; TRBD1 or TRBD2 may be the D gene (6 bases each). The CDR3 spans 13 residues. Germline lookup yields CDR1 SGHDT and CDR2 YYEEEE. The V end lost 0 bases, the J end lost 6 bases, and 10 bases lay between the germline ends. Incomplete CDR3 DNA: TGTGCCAGCAGCTTGGTACAGGGAGGCGAG. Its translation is CASSLVQGGE. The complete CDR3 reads CASSLVQGGEQYF.

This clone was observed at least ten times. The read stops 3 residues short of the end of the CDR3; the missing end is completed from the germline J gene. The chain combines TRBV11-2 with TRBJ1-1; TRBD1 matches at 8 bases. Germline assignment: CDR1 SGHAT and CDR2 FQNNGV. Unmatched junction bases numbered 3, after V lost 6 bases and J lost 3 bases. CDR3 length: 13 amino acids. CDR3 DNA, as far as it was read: TGTGCCAGCAGTTCGACAGGGGACACTGAA. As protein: CASSSTGDTE. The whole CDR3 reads CASSSTGDTEAFF.

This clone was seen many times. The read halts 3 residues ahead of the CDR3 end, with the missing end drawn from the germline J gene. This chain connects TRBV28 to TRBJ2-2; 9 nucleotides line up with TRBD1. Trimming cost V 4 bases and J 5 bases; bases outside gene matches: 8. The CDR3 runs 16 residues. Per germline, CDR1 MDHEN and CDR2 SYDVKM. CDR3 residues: CASSSDRGTWTGELFF. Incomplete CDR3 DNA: TGTGCCAGCAGTTCGGACAGGGGAACCTGGACCGGGGAG.

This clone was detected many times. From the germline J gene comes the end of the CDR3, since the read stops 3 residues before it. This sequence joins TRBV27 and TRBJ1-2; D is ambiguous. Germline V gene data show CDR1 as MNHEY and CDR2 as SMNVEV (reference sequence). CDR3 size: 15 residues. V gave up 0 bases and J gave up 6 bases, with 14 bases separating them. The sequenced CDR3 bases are TGTGCCAGCAGTTTATCGAAAAGGCTCAGTAATGGC. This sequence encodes CASSLSKRLSNG. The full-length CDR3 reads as CASSLSKRLSNGYTF.

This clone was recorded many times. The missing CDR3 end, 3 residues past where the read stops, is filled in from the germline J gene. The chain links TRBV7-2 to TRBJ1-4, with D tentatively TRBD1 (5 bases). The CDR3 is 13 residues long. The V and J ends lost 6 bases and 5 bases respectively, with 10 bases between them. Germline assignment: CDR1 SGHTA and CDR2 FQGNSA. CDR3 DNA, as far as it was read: TGTGCCAGCAGGGCAGGGTTAAATGAAAAA. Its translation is CASRAGLNEK. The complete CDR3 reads CASRAGLNEKLFF.

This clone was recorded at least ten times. The part of the CDR3 DNA that was read is TGTGCCATCAGTGAGGACGGGACAGACTATGGC. Translated: CAISEDGTDYG. The whole CDR3 protein is CAISEDGTDYGYTF. The chain employs TRBV10-3 and TRBJ1-2; 7 bases fit TRBD1. The CDR3 goes on 3 residues after the read ends, and that part is filled in from the germline J gene. CDR1 is ENHRY, CDR2 SYGVKD, per germline. V dropped 2 bases and J dropped 3; count of bases not matched to a gene: 3. This CDR3 region has 14 residues.

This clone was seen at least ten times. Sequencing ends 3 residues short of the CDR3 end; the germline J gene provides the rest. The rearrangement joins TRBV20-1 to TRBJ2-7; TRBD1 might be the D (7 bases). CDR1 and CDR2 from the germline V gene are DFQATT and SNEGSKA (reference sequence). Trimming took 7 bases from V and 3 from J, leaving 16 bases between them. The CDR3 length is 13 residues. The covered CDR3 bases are TGCAGTGTTAACCAGGGGGGTAACTACGAG. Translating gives CSVNQGGNYE. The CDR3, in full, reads CSVNQGGNYEQYF.

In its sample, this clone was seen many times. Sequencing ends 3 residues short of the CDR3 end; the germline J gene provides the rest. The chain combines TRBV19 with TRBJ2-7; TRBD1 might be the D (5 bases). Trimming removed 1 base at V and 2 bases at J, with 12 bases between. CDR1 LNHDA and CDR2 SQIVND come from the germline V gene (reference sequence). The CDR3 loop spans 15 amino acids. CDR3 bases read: TGTGCCAGTAGTATAGGGCAGGGTAGTGCCTACGAG. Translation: CASSIGQGSAYE. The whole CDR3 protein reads CASSIGQGSAYEQYF.

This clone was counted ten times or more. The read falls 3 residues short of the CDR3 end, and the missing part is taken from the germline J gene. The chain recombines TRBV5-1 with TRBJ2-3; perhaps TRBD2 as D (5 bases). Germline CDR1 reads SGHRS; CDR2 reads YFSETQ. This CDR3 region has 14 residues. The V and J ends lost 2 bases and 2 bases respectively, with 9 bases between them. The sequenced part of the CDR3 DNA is TGCGCCAGCAGCTTCTGGACTCTCACAGATACG. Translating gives CASSFWTLTDT. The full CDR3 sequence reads CASSFWTLTDTQYF.

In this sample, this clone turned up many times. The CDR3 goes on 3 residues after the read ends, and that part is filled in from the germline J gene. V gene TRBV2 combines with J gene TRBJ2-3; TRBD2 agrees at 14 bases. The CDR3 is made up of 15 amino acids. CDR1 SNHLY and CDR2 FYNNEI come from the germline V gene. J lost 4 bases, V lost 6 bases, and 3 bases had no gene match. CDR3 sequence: CASRTTSGGADTQYF. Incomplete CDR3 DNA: TGTGCCAGCAGGACGACTAGCGGGGGGGCAGATACG.